The rows below give T cell receptor beta chains drawn from one sample of a study of OX40 agonist ivuxolimab in advanced cancers. The method was immunoSEQ multiplex PCR; TCRdb's version includes in-frame clones alone and lacks a portion of them. The repertoire has 50,000 to 65,000 clones, approximately 85% of them found once; the top ten carry around 1%. This specimen consisted of CD4+ or CD8+ T cells sorted from blood, obtained in a trial of the OX40 agonist ivuxolimab. These receptors came from an adult with an advanced solid tumor such as melanoma, head and neck, liver or kidney cancer. Both conserved end residues are part of each CDR3. The D gene is left open where the match is weak. Only some rows state a clone size, as once, few, many or a class for expanded clones.

CDR3nt	CDR3aa	abundance	v_gene	j_gene	d_gene
TGTGCCAGGACTAGCGGGGGCCACTCAGCCAAAAACATTCAGTACTTC	CARTSGGHSAKNIQYF	few	TRBV27	TRBJ2-4	TRBD2
TGTGCCAGCAACTCCATTGGGACAGCTCTCGGTGGCTACACCTTC	CASNSIGTALGGYTF	-	TRBV7-9	TRBJ1-2	TRBD1
TGTGCCTTCCAGACCGGGCTGGGCTACGAGCAGTACTTC	CAFQTGLGYEQYF	-	TRBV30	TRBJ2-7	-
TGTGCCAGCAGCCAAGGCGGAGTTTCACTATGGATGTACACCTTC	CASSQGGVSLWMYTF	few	TRBV5-6	TRBJ1-2	-
TGTGCCAGCAGTCCTCGTTATATGGGGACTGAAGCTTTCTTT	CASSPRYMGTEAFF	-	TRBV6-5	TRBJ1-1	-
TGTGCCAGCAGCTTCCGACTAGCGGGGGGGGAGACCCAGTACTTC	CASSFRLAGGETQYF	-	TRBV5-4	TRBJ2-5	TRBD2
TGTGCCAGCAGCTTGGGCGGGGTGTCAGGCTACACCTTC	CASSLGGVSGYTF	-	TRBV5-4	TRBJ1-2	-
TGTGCCAGCCCGCCCGGGGGCGCTACTGAAGCTTTCTTT	CASPPGGATEAFF	many	TRBV2	TRBJ1-1	-
TGTGCCTGGTGCCGGGACGGATTCTACGAGCAGTACTTC	CAWCRDGFYEQYF	-	TRBV30	TRBJ2-7	-
TGCGCCAGCAGCCGAAGTACGACAGGGAGCAATGAGCAGTTCTTC	CASSRSTTGSNEQFF	-	TRBV5-1	TRBJ2-1	TRBD1
TGTGCCAGCAGCTTAGATGGGCAGAGTATAGAGACCCAGTACTTC	CASSLDGQSIETQYF	-	TRBV11-2	TRBJ2-5	-
TGTGCCATGGGCTGGGCTAGCGGGGGCAACAATGAGCAGTTCTTC	CAMGWASGGNNEQFF	-	TRBV10-3	TRBJ2-1	TRBD2
TGTGCCAGCAGCTTATTAAGAGCGGGGGTTCACCGGGGGTACAATGAGCAGTTCTTC	CASSLLRAGVHRGYNEQFF	-	TRBV7-2	TRBJ2-1	TRBD2
TGTGCCAGCAGCGCCCAGGGGGGGAACAGGTACTATGGCTACACCTTC	CASSAQGGNRYYGYTF	-	TRBV9	TRBJ1-2	TRBD1
TGTGCCTTTCAAACCGGGAGCCTTGATGAAAAACTGTTTTTT	CAFQTGSLDEKLFF	-	TRBV30	TRBJ1-4	-
TGCGCCAGCAGCTTTCAGGGGCCCTATGGCTACACCTTC	CASSFQGPYGYTF	-	TRBV5-1	TRBJ1-2	-
TGTGCCAGTAGTCAGTACTACGGTGGGGATGAGCAGTTCTTC	CASSQYYGGDEQFF	-	TRBV19	TRBJ2-1	-
TGTGCCAGCAGCTTAGGCGCTGGAGGGGCGGACTATGGCTACACCTTC	CASSLGAGGADYGYTF	-	TRBV7-8	TRBJ1-2	-
TGTGCCAGCAGCTTAGTCCCAAATCAGCCCCAGCATTTT	CASSLVPNQPQHF	once	TRBV5-5	TRBJ1-5	-
TGTGCCAGCAGTTTAAAGGCTTTTAGCAATCAGCCCCAGCATTTT	CASSLKAFSNQPQHF	few	TRBV27	TRBJ1-5	-
TGTGCCAGCAGTGAAACTGGGGGACCCACAGATACGCAGTATTTT	CASSETGGPTDTQYF	-	TRBV6-1	TRBJ2-3	-
TGTGCCAGCAGCTTACATCCTAGCGGGGGGGCGTATGAGCAGTTCTTC	CASSLHPSGGAYEQFF	-	TRBV11-2	TRBJ2-1	TRBD2
TGCAGCGTTGAAAGCGGGGTCATCAATGAGCAGTTCTTC	CSVESGVINEQFF	-	TRBV29-1	TRBJ2-1	TRBD2
TGTGCCAGCAGCTTAGATGGGGGGCCGGGGGGCGAGCAGTACTTC	CASSLDGGPGGEQYF	-	TRBV7-2	TRBJ2-7	-
TGTGCCAGCAGTTTCCCGGCTAGCGGAGTCTACGAGCAGTACTTC	CASSFPASGVYEQYF	-	TRBV27	TRBJ2-7	TRBD2